Presented here are 18 T cell receptor beta chains from one specimen sequenced in a study of blood T cells in healthy people across ages (dated by TCRdb to about 2015). Library preparation employed 5' RACE. The listed sequencing device is Illumina HiSeq 2500. A second PCR of about 6 to 12 cycles was run with a J-beta primer mix and a sample-barcoded 5' primer. Using fastp trimming at Q25 and MiXCR clonotype assembly, TCRdb reanalyzed the public sequencing data and kept in-frame beta chains. Under each unique CDR3 protein, matching rows form one entry showing the most common genes and DNA. This sample holds over a million distinct CDR3 sequences; roughly 45% were observed only once. The ten largest make up approximately 20% of the sample. Sequences were obtained from blood. Receptor source: a woman aged 55-70 years in good health.

As to this clonotype: At one end, the junction sequence differs from germline, possibly due to a read error. The chain couples TRBV6-6 to TRBJ2-7, with 10 positions matching TRBD1. The DNA end is a closer match to TRBJ2-5, so the J assignment may be wrong. Germline CDR1 reads MNHNY; CDR2 reads SVGAGI (reference sequence). This CDR3 is 15 amino acids long. CDR3 residues: CACSATGGGGETQYF. As DNA, the CDR3 is TGTGCCTGCAGTGCGACAGGGGGCGGGGGAGAGACCCAGTACTTC.

The J gene is TRBJ1-5, the V gene TRBV12-3 or TRBV12-4; D gene unclear. V was shortened by 6 bases and J by 2 bases, with 11 bases between the two germline ends. The CDR3 covers 14 residues. CDR3 in DNA: TGTGCCAGCAGCTCGGTCGGGGGCAATCAGCCCCAGCATTTT. Amino acid sequence: CASSSVGGNQPQHF.

This sequence joins TRBV20-1 and TRBJ2-3; TRBD2 matches 8 bases. V shed 6 bases and J 3 bases; nucleotides not matched to a gene: 14. This CDR3 has 16 amino acids. Per the germline V gene, CDR1 is DFQATT and CDR2 is SNEGSKA (reference sequence). The chain's CDR3 is CSAAGGGRELTDTQYF. As DNA, the CDR3 is TGCAGTGCGGCCGGGGGGGGGCGGGAGTTAACAGATACGCAGTATTTT.

This clonotype has only one observation. This chain links TRBV7-9 with TRBJ2-1; no firm D call. The CDR3 is 16 residues long. V was cut by 1 base and J by 3 bases, with 13 bases left in between. Germline V gene data show CDR1 as SEHNR and CDR2 as FQNEAQ (reference sequence). CDR3 nucleotide sequence: TGTGCCAGCAGCTTAGGCCCCACTTACGGCTACAATGAGCAGTTCTTC. Protein product: CASSLGPTYGYNEQFF.

The chain joins TRBV5-6 to TRBJ2-1, with no clear D. Between the trimmed V and J ends, which lost 1 base and 0 bases, there was a span of 11 bases. Per the germline V gene, CDR1 is SGHDT and CDR2 is YYEEEE. The CDR3 is made up of 16 amino acids. For the CDR3, the DNA is TGTGCCAGCAGCTTGCCCCGGCCGCCCTCCTACAATGAGCAGTTCTTC. The encoded protein is CASSLPRPPSYNEQFF. Drawing the rest from reference TRBV5-6 and TRBJ2-1, the complete variable domain is DAGVTQSPTHLIKTRGQQVTLRCSPKSGHDTVSWYQQALGQGPQFIFQYYEEEERQRGNFPDRFSGHQFPNYSSELNVNALLLGDSALYLCASSLPRPPSYNEQFFGPGTRLTVL.

The chain is built from TRBV6-5 and TRBJ1-5, with unresolved D. Germline values: CDR1 MNHEY, CDR2 SVGAGI. This CDR3 is built from 13 residues. V lost 11 bases to trimming and J lost 2 bases, with 13 bases between them. DNA of the CDR3: TGTGCCTGCACCTCAGACCGCAATCAGCCCCAGCATTTT. Translation: CACTSDRNQPQHF.

V and J are TRBV29-1 and TRBJ2-1, with no clear D. The germline V gene encodes CDR1 SQVTM and CDR2 ANQGSEA. With 7 bases removed from V and 0 bases from J, the gap between germline ends came to 13 bases. CDR3 length: 14 residues. For the CDR3, the DNA is TGCAGCGGCGAAGCTCTGAGCTCCTACAATGAGCAGTTCTTC. Protein: CSGEALSSYNEQFF.

The V and J genes are TRBV7-6 and TRBJ2-3, with D perhaps TRBD1 (6 bases). Germline CDR1 reads SGHVS; CDR2 reads FNYEAQ. Trimming stripped 9 bases from V and 4 bases from J, with 23 bases between. This CDR3 has 16 amino acids. The CDR3 nucleotides read TGTGCCAGTAGCCGTTCCGGGACATCGAGCCCAGATACGCAGTATTTT. Encoded protein: CASSRSGTSSPDTQYF.

V gene TRBV9 combines with J gene TRBJ2-5, with 11 nucleotides matching TRBD2. J was trimmed by 5 bases and V by 0 bases; bases with no gene match: 9. This CDR3 is 17 amino acids long. Looked up from germline, CDR1 is SGDLS and CDR2 is YYNGEE. The CDR3 nucleotides are TGTGCCAGCAGCGTAGGGGCAACTAGCGGGGGTTGGGAGACCCAGTACTTC. As protein: CASSVGATSGGWETQYF.

On this clonotype: This may be a read error, as it is one base from a much larger clone. The rearrangement uses TRBV11-2 and TRBJ2-7; 9 bases fit TRBD2. The germline CDR1 and CDR2 sequences are SGHAT and FQNNGV. Trimming cost V 3 bases and J 7 bases; bases outside gene matches: 10. This CDR3 is 15 amino acids long. The CDR3 DNA follows: TGTGCCAGCAGCTTTAGCGGGAGTTTTTTAAATGAGCAGTACTTC. This gives the protein CASSFSGSFLNEQYF.

J is TRBJ2-3 and V is TRBV7-9; D may be TRBD2 (5 bases). Trimming took 1 base from V and 5 from J, leaving 7 bases between them. The length of the CDR3 is 13 residues. The germline V gene encodes CDR1 SEHNR and CDR2 FQNEAQ (reference sequence). This chain's CDR3 is CASSLGEGDTQYF. DNA for the CDR3: TGTGCCAGCAGCTTAGGAGAGGGAGATACGCAGTATTTT. Complete variable domain (other parts from reference TRBV7-9 and TRBJ2-3): DTGVSQNPRHKITKRGQNVTFRCDPISEHNRLYWYRQTLGQGPEFLTYFQNEAQLEKSRLLSDRFSAERPKGSFSTLEIQRTEQGDSAMYLCASSLGEGDTQYFGPGTRLTVL.

This clonotype has only a few counts. The rearrangement joins TRBV10-1 to TRBJ2-7; TRBD2 aligns across 7 bases. Germline values: CDR1 WNHNN, CDR2 SYGVQD (reference sequence). The CDR3 covers 13 residues. The V and J ends lost 2 bases and 5 bases, in that order; junction bases with no gene match: 3. Here the CDR3 reads CASSEGSGNEQYF. The CDR3 coding sequence is TGCGCCAGCAGTGAGGGAAGCGGGAACGAGCAGTACTTC.

V and J are TRBV5-1 and TRBJ2-7, with TRBD1 matching over 9 bases. Germline loops: CDR1 SGHRS, CDR2 YFSETQ. The junction had 9 bases not matched to a gene; V was cut back by 4 bases and J by 1 base. The length of the CDR3 is 16 residues. This CDR3 reads CASSPEGTGLSYEQYF. The CDR3 DNA reads TGCGCCAGCAGCCCCGAGGGGACAGGGTTATCCTACGAGCAGTACTTC.

Only a few counts were recorded for this clonotype. This chain connects TRBV9 to TRBJ1-1; TRBD1 matches at 8 bases. Germline CDR1 and CDR2: SGDLS and YYNGEE. With V trimmed by 1 base and J by 0 bases, 8 bases remained unmatched. The CDR3 totals 17 residues. As DNA, the CDR3 is TGTGCCAGCAGCGTACCCACAGGGGGACTCATGAACACTGAAGCTTTCTTT. Protein: CASSVPTGGLMNTEAFF.

The gene calls are TRBV19 and TRBJ1-1, with a possible D match to TRBD1 (6 bases). Germline CDR1 reads LNHDA; CDR2 reads SQIVND (reference sequence). This CDR3 region has 14 residues. Trimming left V 5 bases short and J 0 bases short, with 10 bases between. The CDR3 loop reads CASSWQGLNTEAFF. CDR3 bases: TGTGCCAGTAGTTGGCAGGGGCTGAACACTGAAGCTTTCTTT.

CDR3 in DNA: TGTGCCAGCAGTTTAAGGGGACTAGCGGGAGGTGGCACGCAGTATTTT. Its protein product is CASSLRGLAGGGTQYF. The chain joins TRBV27 to TRBJ2-3, with 15 bases identical to TRBD2. Germline V gene lookup returns CDR1 MNHEY and CDR2 SMNVEV (reference sequence). The CDR3 extends over 16 amino acids. Trimming took 2 bases from V and 9 from J; bases not matched to a gene: 6.

This clonotype was detected only a few times. The V and J genes are TRBV14 and TRBJ2-5; a weak D match, TRBD1 (5 bases). CDR1 SGHDN and CDR2 FVKESK come from the germline V gene. The CDR3 totals 12 residues. V was pared by 1 base and J by 11 bases, with 11 bases between. CDR3 coding DNA: TGTGCCAGCAGCCAAGGGCAGGGTGAGCAGTACTTC. It translates to CASSQGQGEQYF.

The chain uses TRBV20-1 and TRBJ2-5, with D maybe TRBD1 (5 bases). The J call is doubtful: the DNA matches TRBJ2-7 better. CDR1 and CDR2 (germline): DFQATT, SNEGSKA (reference sequence). The CDR3 spans 12 residues. The CDR3 reads CSASVREGEQYF. CDR3 sequence (DNA): TGCAGTGCTAGCGTCAGGGAAGGCGAGCAGTACTTC.